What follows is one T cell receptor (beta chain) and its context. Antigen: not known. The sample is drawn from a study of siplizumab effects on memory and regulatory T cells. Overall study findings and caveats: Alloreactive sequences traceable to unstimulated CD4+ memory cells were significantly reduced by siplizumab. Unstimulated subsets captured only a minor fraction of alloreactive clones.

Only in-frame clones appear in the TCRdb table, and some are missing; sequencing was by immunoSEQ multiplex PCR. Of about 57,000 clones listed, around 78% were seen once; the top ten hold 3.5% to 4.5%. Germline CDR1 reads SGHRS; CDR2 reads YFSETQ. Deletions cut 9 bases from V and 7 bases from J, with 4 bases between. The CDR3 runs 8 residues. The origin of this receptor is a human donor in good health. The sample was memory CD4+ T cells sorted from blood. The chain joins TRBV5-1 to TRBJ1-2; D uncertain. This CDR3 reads CANTGYTF. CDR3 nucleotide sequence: TGCGCCAACACTGGCTACACCTTC. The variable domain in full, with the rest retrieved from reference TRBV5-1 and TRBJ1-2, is KAGVTQTPRYLIKTRGQQVTLSCSPISGHRSVSWYQQTPGQGLQFLFEYFSETQRNKGNFPGRFSGRQFSNSRSEMNVSTLELGDSALYLCANTGYTFGSGTRLTVV.